This T cell receptor (beta chain) was profiled in a study of blood T cells in healthy people across ages. General study results and limits: Any conclusive comparison of naive versus antigen-experienced cells was prevented by using unsorted PBMCs.

The use of a sample-barcoded 5' primer and a J-beta primer mix characterized a second PCR of about 6 to 12 cycles. Every cDNA was tagged by a template-switch adaptor with 12 random nucleotides. TCRdb re-called the 5' RACE reads with MiXCR, one entry per CDR3 protein. The sample contains more than 650,000 distinct CDR3 sequences, about 20% of which appear only once. Trimming pared 5 bases from V and 0 bases from J, leaving 13 bases between. The CDR3 length is 15 residues. Comment on this clonotype: Antigen specificity is unknown.

The TCR originated in a man between 65 and 79 years old in good health. The chain has TRBV12-3 or TRBV12-4 and TRBJ1-2; the D gene is possibly TRBD1 (5 bases). The sequenced sample consisted of blood. The CDR3 DNA reads TGTGCCAGCAGTAGACAGCTACTCACTAACTATGGCTACACCTTC. This encodes CASSRQLLTNYGYTF.